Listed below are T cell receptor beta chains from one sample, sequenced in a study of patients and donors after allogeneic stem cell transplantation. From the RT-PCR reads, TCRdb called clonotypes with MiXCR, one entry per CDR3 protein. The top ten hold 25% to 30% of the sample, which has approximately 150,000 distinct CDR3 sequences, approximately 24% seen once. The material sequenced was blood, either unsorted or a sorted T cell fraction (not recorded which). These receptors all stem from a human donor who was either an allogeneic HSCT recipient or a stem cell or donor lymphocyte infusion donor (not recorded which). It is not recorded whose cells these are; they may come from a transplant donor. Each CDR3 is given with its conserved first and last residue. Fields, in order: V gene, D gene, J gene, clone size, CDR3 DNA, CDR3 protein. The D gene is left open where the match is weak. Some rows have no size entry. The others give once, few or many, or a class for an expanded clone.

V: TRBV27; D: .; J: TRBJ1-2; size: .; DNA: TGTGCCAGCAGTCGAGGCTGGGATCCCTTATATGGCTACACCTTC; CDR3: CASSRGWDPLYGYTF
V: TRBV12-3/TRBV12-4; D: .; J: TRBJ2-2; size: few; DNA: TGTGCCAGCAGTTACCCTGGCAGGCTGAACACCGGGGAGCTGTTTTTT; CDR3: CASSYPGRLNTGELFF
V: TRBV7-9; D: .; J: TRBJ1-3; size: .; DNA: TGTGCCAGCAGCTTACCGGGCCCCTCTGGAAACACCATATATTTT; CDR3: CASSLPGPSGNTIYF
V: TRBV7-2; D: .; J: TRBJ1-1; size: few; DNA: TGTGCCAGCAGCAAGACAGAGACCCAAGCTTTCTTT; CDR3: CASSKTETQAFF
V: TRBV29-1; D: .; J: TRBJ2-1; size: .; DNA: TGCAGCGTCGTGGGGGGGGCGTTGAACAATGAGCAGTTCTTC; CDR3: CSVVGGALNNEQFF
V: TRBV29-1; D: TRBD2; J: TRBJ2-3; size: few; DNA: TGCAGCGTAGCGCCGGGACTAGCCTCCGCCTCCCCGTATTTT; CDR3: CSVAPGLASASPYF
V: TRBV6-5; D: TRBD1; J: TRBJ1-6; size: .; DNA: TGTGCCAGCAGCGCAGGGGGCAGGTCACCCCTCCACTTT; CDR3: CASSAGGRSPLHF
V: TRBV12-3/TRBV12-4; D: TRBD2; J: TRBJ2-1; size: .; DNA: TGTGCCAGCAGTACCCTCTCTAGCGGTCCGACTTACAATGAGCAGTTCTTC; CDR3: CASSTLSSGPTYNEQFF
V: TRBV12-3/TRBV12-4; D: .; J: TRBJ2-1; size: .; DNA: TGTGCCAGCAGTTTAGGGCACTCAAATGAGCAGTTCTTC; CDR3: CASSLGHSNEQFF
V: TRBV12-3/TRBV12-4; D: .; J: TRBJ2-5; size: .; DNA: TGTGCCAGCAGCTCTCTAGCCGTGAAGTGGACCCAGTACTTC; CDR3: CASSSLAVKWTQYF
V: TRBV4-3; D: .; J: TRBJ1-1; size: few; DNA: TGCGCCAGCAGCCAAGAAGAGAACAGGGTCGACACTGAAGCTTTCTTT; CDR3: CASSQEENRVDTEAFF
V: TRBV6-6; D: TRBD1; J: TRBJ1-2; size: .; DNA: TGTGCCAGCGAACCAGGGGGCTGGGGCTACACCTTC; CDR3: CASEPGGWGYTF
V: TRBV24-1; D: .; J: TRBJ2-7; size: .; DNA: TGTGCCACCAGTGATCCCCGGGACGGAGCCTACGAGCAGTACTTC; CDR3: CATSDPRDGAYEQYF
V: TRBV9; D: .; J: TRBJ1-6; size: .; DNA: TGTGCCAGCAGCGCGGGGACGGGATTCTTGGGCAATTCACCCCTCCACTTT; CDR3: CASSAGTGFLGNSPLHF